The sample holds many counts of the clone carrying this T cell receptor (beta chain). Germline-derived CDR1 and CDR2 are KGHSH and LQKENI. Trimming stripped 5 bases from V and 4 bases from J, with 12 bases between. The CDR3 sequence is 13 residues long. These data come from a study of metastatic and nonmetastatic thyroid tumors. Study-level background: Peripheral blood and tumor or nodule samples from malignant and benign thyroid patients were compared.

TCRdb reprocessed the PCR reads using MiXCR. The sample has 15,000 to 20,000 clones; approximately 35% are singletons. Thyroid surgery took place with no prior treatment in any patient. The sequence was obtained from a male donor with papillary thyroid cancer or a benign thyroid nodule (not recorded which). Some clones in this sample may be carry-over from other donors' samples. The V gene is TRBV18, the J gene TRBJ2-7; D might be TRBD1 (5 bases). The sequenced sample consisted of tumor tissue. The CDR3 sequence is CASSSQQEYEQYF. CDR3 nucleotide sequence: TGTGCCAGCTCATCCCAACAGGAGTACGAGCAGTACTTC.